Listed below are T cell receptor beta chains from one sample, sequenced in a study of T cells in localized non-small cell lung cancer. Sequencing was performed with immunoSEQ multiplex PCR; in TCRdb, only in-frame clones are kept and a portion is missing. The sample has 30,000 to 40,000 clones, under 90% seen once. Sequenced material: peripheral blood, taken before any cancer treatment. The receptors here all came from a man aged 40-75 years with stage I lung adenocarcinoma. Both conserved end residues are part of each CDR3. The order of the fields is V gene, D gene, J gene, clone size, CDR3 protein, CDR3 DNA. The D gene is left open where the match is weak. For some rows the clone size is stated as once, few or many, or as a class when expanded; others skip it.

>TRBV15|.|TRBJ2-7|.
CATSRDQYTAQYF
TGTGCCACCAGCAGAGATCAGTACACCGCGCAGTACTTC
>TRBV10-3|TRBD2|TRBJ2-7|.
CASSGGASYEQYF
TGTGCCTCCAGCGGGGGAGCGTCCTACGAGCAGTACTTC
>TRBV5-1|.|TRBJ1-3|.
CASSLEGSGNTIYF
TGCGCCAGCAGCTTGGAGGGCAGTGGAAACACCATATATTTT
>TRBV5-1|.|TRBJ2-1|.
CASSLQSRGNEQFF
TGCGCCAGCAGCTTGCAGTCCAGGGGCAATGAGCAGTTCTTC
>TRBV29-1|.|TRBJ1-1|.
CSVENRVVGEAFF
TGCAGCGTTGAGAACAGGGTAGTTGGTGAAGCTTTCTTT
>TRBV6-5|TRBD1|TRBJ2-1|.
CASSRTGYNEQFF
TGTGCCAGCAGCAGGACAGGGTACAATGAGCAGTTCTTC
>TRBV30|.|TRBJ1-2|.
CAWMWGGDHYGYTF
TGTGCCTGGATGTGGGGGGGGGATCACTATGGCTACACCTTC
>TRBV9|.|TRBJ1-1|.
CASSVAPGYTEAFF
TGTGCCAGCAGCGTAGCTCCAGGGTACACTGAAGCTTTCTTT
>TRBV7-9|.|TRBJ1-4|.
CASSDGPPQDEKLFF
TGTGCCAGCAGCGACGGGCCCCCCCAGGATGAAAAACTGTTTTTT
>TRBV5-5|.|TRBJ1-5|.
CASSLGGGGQPQHF
TGTGCCAGCAGCTTAGGGGGTGGCGGGCAGCCCCAGCATTTT
>TRBV11-2|.|TRBJ1-1|.
CASSLWPDTEAFF
TGTGCCAGCAGCTTATGGCCCGACACTGAAGCTTTCTTT
>TRBV27|.|TRBJ1-1|.
CASSLTVNTEAFF
TGTGCCAGCAGTTTAACCGTTAACACTGAAGCTTTCTTT
>TRBV12-5|.|TRBJ2-5|once
CASGPTAGETQYF
TGTGCTAGTGGTCCAACCGCGGGGGAGACCCAGTACTTC
>TRBV2|.|TRBJ1-5|.
CASSRGQTDQPQHF
TGTGCCAGCAGTCGAGGACAGACTGATCAGCCCCAGCATTTT
>TRBV9|.|TRBJ1-4|.
CASSVAGAANEKLFF
TGTGCCAGCAGCGTAGCGGGGGCCGCTAATGAAAAACTGTTTTTT
>TRBV5-6|.|TRBJ2-1|.
CASSYRVLGNEQFF
TGTGCCAGCAGCTACCGGGTCCTCGGGAATGAGCAGTTCTTC
>TRBV13|.|TRBJ2-1|.
CASSGEGGNEQFF
TGTGCCAGCAGCGGAGAGGGCGGGAATGAGCAGTTCTTC
>TRBV6-5|.|TRBJ2-3|.
CASSYGKNTDTQYF
TGTGCCAGCAGTTACGGCAAAAACACAGATACGCAGTATTTT
>TRBV28|.|TRBJ2-1|once
CASSLYNEQFF
TGTGCCAGCAGTTTATACAATGAGCAGTTCTTC
>TRBV2|.|TRBJ2-7|once
CASSEAAYEQYF
TGTGCCAGCAGTGAGGCAGCCTACGAGCAGTACTTC
>TRBV30|.|TRBJ2-3|once
CARRGQGYTDTQYF
TGTGCCCGCCGGGGTCAGGGTTACACAGATACGCAGTATTTT
>TRBV9|.|TRBJ2-2|.
CASSLGQGSVTGELFF
TGTGCCAGCAGCCTGGGGCAGGGGTCGGTCACCGGGGAGCTGTTTTTT
>TRBV29-1|TRBD1|TRBJ1-1|few
CSVRTGALEAFF
TGCAGCGTGAGGACAGGGGCCTTGGAGGCTTTCTTT
>TRBV6-4|TRBD1|TRBJ1-2|.
CACLGQYYGYTF
TGTGCCTGCTTGGGACAGTACTATGGCTACACCTTC
>TRBV7-6|.|TRBJ2-7|.
CASSLGQDYEQYF
TGTGCCAGCAGCTTAGGGCAGGACTACGAGCAGTACTTC
>TRBV9|TRBD1|TRBJ2-2|.
CASSVTGANTGELFF
TGTGCCAGCAGCGTTACAGGGGCGAACACCGGGGAGCTGTTTTTT
>TRBV14|TRBD1|TRBJ1-1|.
CASSRQGKNAFF
TGTGCCAGCAGCCGACAGGGAAAGAATGCTTTCTTT
>TRBV6-5|TRBD1|TRBJ2-7|.
CASSLTGSYEQYF
TGTGCCAGCAGCCTGACAGGGTCCTACGAGCAGTACTTC
>TRBV12-5|TRBD1|TRBJ2-1|.
CASELRGTYNEQFF
TGTGCTAGTGAACTCAGGGGGACCTACAATGAGCAGTTCTTC
>TRBV9|.|TRBJ2-7|.
CASSVVGSSYEQYF
TGTGCCAGCAGCGTAGTGGGCTCCTCCTACGAGCAGTACTTC
>TRBV6-5|TRBD1|TRBJ1-2|few
CAIYGTGRNGYTF
TGTGCCATATACGGGACAGGGAGGAACGGCTACACCTTC
>TRBV2|.|TRBJ1-3|.
CASSTANLSGNTIYF
TGTGCCAGCAGCACAGCTAACCTCTCTGGAAACACCATATATTTT
>TRBV2|.|TRBJ2-7|.
CASSERTYTGSSYEQYF
TGTGCCAGCAGTGAAAGAACATATACGGGAAGCTCCTACGAGCAGTACTTC
>TRBV11-2|.|TRBJ1-6|.
CASSPQGNNSPLHF
TGTGCCAGCAGCCCCCAGGGGAACAATTCACCCCTCCACTTT
>TRBV10-3|TRBD1|TRBJ2-5|.
CAISETRTGGETQYF
TGTGCCATCAGTGAGACTCGGACAGGGGGAGAGACCCAGTACTTC
>TRBV14|.|TRBJ1-4|.
CASSQYQEGKLFF
TGTGCCAGCAGCCAATACCAGGAGGGGAAACTGTTTTTT
>TRBV5-6|.|TRBJ2-2|.
CASSFGSGVRDTGELFF
TGTGCCAGCAGCTTCGGATCAGGGGTCCGGGACACCGGGGAGCTGTTTTTT
>TRBV6-5|.|TRBJ2-3|.
CASSYSTAYTDTQYF
TGTGCCAGCAGTTACTCGACGGCTTACACAGATACGCAGTATTTT
>TRBV5-1|TRBD1|TRBJ2-7|.
CASRGQGLYEQYF
TGCGCCAGCAGAGGACAGGGCCTCTACGAGCAGTACTTC
>TRBV18|TRBD1|TRBJ2-1|once
CASSAGQGSGNEQFF
TGTGCCAGCTCCGCGGGACAGGGAAGCGGCAATGAGCAGTTCTTC
>TRBV5-1|.|TRBJ2-3|once
CASRGGLGALTDTQYF
TGCGCCAGCCGCGGCGGGCTCGGGGCGCTCACAGATACGCAGTATTTT
>TRBV4-2|.|TRBJ2-7|.
CASSQVIKQGLRGHEQYF
TGTGCCAGCAGCCAAGTTATAAAGCAGGGACTTCGGGGCCACGAGCAGTACTTC
>TRBV5-6|.|TRBJ2-1|.
CASSWTGTDTYNEQFF
TGTGCCAGCAGCTGGACCGGGACGGATACCTACAATGAGCAGTTCTTC
>TRBV7-2|.|TRBJ2-1|.
CASRWDSSFFF
TGTGCCAGCAGATGGGACTCATCCTTTTTCTTC
>TRBV6-1|.|TRBJ1-5|.
CASRRGTSSNQPQHF
TGTGCCAGCAGGAGGGGGACAAGTAGCAATCAGCCCCAGCATTTT
>TRBV2|.|TRBJ2-2|.
CASSEEGLGTGELFF
TGTGCCAGCAGTGAAGAGGGGCTCGGCACCGGGGAGCTGTTTTTT
>TRBV4-1|.|TRBJ1-3|.
CASSKRDNLGWSGNTVYF
TGCGCCAGCAGCAAAAGGGACAACCTGGGGTGGTCTGGAAACACCGTATATTTT
>TRBV6-6|.|TRBJ2-1|.
CASTRANEQFF
TGTGCCAGCACCCGGGCCAATGAGCAGTTCTTC
>TRBV5-1|TRBD1|TRBJ1-1|.
CASRETGVNTEAFF
TGCGCCAGCAGGGAGACAGGGGTGAACACTGAAGCTTTCTTT
>TRBV9|TRBD2|TRBJ2-7|once
CASFPGGTGYEQYF
TGTGCCTCGTTCCCCGGGGGGACTGGATACGAGCAGTACTTC
>TRBV19|.|TRBJ1-2|once
CASSMSSNYGYTF
TGTGCCAGTAGTATGTCAAGTAACTATGGCTACACCTTC
>TRBV9|TRBD1|TRBJ1-1|.
CASSVHRTGIIGNTEAFF
TGTGCCAGCAGCGTCCATCGGACAGGGATTATTGGGAACACTGAAGCTTTCTTT
>TRBV18|.|TRBJ1-4|.
CASSPTLLGEKLFF
TGTGCCAGCTCACCCACGTTACTTGGTGAAAAACTGTTTTTT
>TRBV30|TRBD2|TRBJ2-5|.
CAWGRFIAGLQETQYF
TGTGCCTGGGGGCGCTTTATAGCGGGGCTCCAAGAGACCCAGTACTTC
>TRBV5-1|.|TRBJ1-2|.
CASSLDSLSGYTF
TGCGCCAGCAGCTTGGACAGCCTCAGTGGCTACACCTTC
>TRBV11-2|TRBD1|TRBJ1-2|.
CASSLDRTGLNYGYTF
TGTGCCAGCAGCTTAGATAGGACAGGCCTAAACTATGGCTACACCTTC
>TRBV4-2|.|TRBJ2-7|.
CASSQRGGLGEYEQYF
TGTGCCAGCAGCCAAAGGGGGGGCCTGGGGGAATACGAGCAGTACTTC